Listed below are T cell receptor beta chains from one sample, sequenced in a study of cytomegalovirus exposure and HLA in healthy donors. Assay: immunoSEQ multiplex PCR; the TCRdb copy retains only in-frame clones and omits some. Of approximately 210,000 clones listed, approximately 79% are singletons. The sequenced sample was PBMCs. Receptors originate from a male donor in good health and CMV-seronegative. Each CDR3 is given with its conserved first and last residue. Fields, in order: V gene, D gene, J gene, clone size, CDR3 protein, CDR3 DNA. A D gene is named only where the DNA matches it firmly. Not all rows give a size; the values are once, few, many and, for expanded clones, a class.

V gene: TRBV9; D gene: -; J gene: TRBJ1-1; clone size: -; CDR3 protein: CASSVDGSEAFF; CDR3 DNA: TGTGCCAGCAGCGTAGATGGGAGTGAAGCTTTCTTT
V gene: TRBV9; D gene: TRBD1; J gene: TRBJ2-5; clone size: few; CDR3 protein: CASSVAPTGGLGQETQYF; CDR3 DNA: TGTGCCAGCAGCGTAGCCCCCACAGGGGGTTTGGGCCAAGAGACCCAGTACTTC
V gene: TRBV4-1; D gene: TRBD2; J gene: TRBJ2-5; clone size: -; CDR3 protein: CASSLGTSTTETQYF; CDR3 DNA: TGCGCCAGCAGCCTGGGGACTAGCACAACCGAGACCCAGTACTTC
V gene: TRBV28; D gene: -; J gene: TRBJ1-1; clone size: -; CDR3 protein: CASEGGVSTEAFF; CDR3 DNA: TGTGCCAGCGAAGGGGGGGTATCAACTGAAGCTTTCTTT
V gene: TRBV6-4; D gene: TRBD2; J gene: TRBJ2-1; clone size: -; CDR3 protein: CASSPTSGSGNEQFF; CDR3 DNA: TGTGCCAGCAGCCCGACTAGCGGGAGTGGCAATGAGCAGTTCTTC
V gene: TRBV6-5; D gene: -; J gene: TRBJ1-4; clone size: -; CDR3 protein: CASSFSGSYEKLFF; CDR3 DNA: TGTGCCAGCAGTTTCTCCGGGTCCTACGAAAAACTGTTTTTT
V gene: TRBV20-1; D gene: -; J gene: TRBJ2-7; clone size: few; CDR3 protein: CSASRVYEQYF; CDR3 DNA: TGCAGTGCTTCCAGGGTCTACGAGCAGTACTTC
V gene: TRBV21-1; D gene: -; J gene: TRBJ1-2; clone size: -; CDR3 protein: CASSNGQADFYGYTF; CDR3 DNA: TGTGCCAGCAGCAATGGGCAGGCGGACTTCTATGGCTACACCTTC
V gene: TRBV7-9; D gene: TRBD1; J gene: TRBJ1-6; clone size: -; CDR3 protein: CASSPDRGSNSPLHF; CDR3 DNA: TGTGCCAGCAGCCCCGACAGGGGATCGAATTCACCCCTCCACTTT
V gene: TRBV5-4; D gene: -; J gene: TRBJ2-1; clone size: -; CDR3 protein: CASSLWQGDNEQFF; CDR3 DNA: TGTGCCAGCAGCTTGTGGCAGGGTGACAATGAGCAGTTCTTC
V gene: TRBV29-1; D gene: -; J gene: TRBJ1-2; clone size: -; CDR3 protein: CSVVHGNYGYTF; CDR3 DNA: TGCAGCGTTGTTCACGGTAACTATGGCTACACCTTC
V gene: TRBV5-6; D gene: -; J gene: TRBJ2-1; clone size: few; CDR3 protein: CASSFTTLTYNEQFF; CDR3 DNA: TGTGCCAGCAGTTTTACGACACTTACCTACAATGAGCAGTTCTTC
V gene: TRBV28; D gene: TRBD2; J gene: TRBJ2-7; clone size: -; CDR3 protein: CASSLGGVAGPSEQYF; CDR3 DNA: TGTGCCAGCAGTTTGGGAGGAGTAGCGGGGCCGTCCGAGCAGTACTTC
V gene: TRBV5-6; D gene: -; J gene: TRBJ1-1; clone size: -; CDR3 protein: CASSLEGRDWTLNTEAFF; CDR3 DNA: TGTGCCAGCAGCTTGGAGGGTCGGGACTGGACCTTGAACACTGAAGCTTTCTTT
V gene: TRBV5-4; D gene: -; J gene: TRBJ2-5; clone size: -; CDR3 protein: CASSLAAGVETQYF; CDR3 DNA: TGTGCCAGCAGCTTGGCGGCCGGGGTAGAGACCCAGTACTTC
V gene: TRBV11-2; D gene: TRBD1; J gene: TRBJ2-6; clone size: -; CDR3 protein: CASRSTGGTGANVLTF; CDR3 DNA: TGTGCCAGCAGATCAACAGGGGGAACTGGGGCCAACGTCCTGACTTTC
V gene: TRBV5-1; D gene: -; J gene: TRBJ1-1; clone size: -; CDR3 protein: CASSNLTVGNTEAFF; CDR3 DNA: TGCGCCAGCAGCAACCTGACAGTAGGGAACACTGAAGCTTTCTTT